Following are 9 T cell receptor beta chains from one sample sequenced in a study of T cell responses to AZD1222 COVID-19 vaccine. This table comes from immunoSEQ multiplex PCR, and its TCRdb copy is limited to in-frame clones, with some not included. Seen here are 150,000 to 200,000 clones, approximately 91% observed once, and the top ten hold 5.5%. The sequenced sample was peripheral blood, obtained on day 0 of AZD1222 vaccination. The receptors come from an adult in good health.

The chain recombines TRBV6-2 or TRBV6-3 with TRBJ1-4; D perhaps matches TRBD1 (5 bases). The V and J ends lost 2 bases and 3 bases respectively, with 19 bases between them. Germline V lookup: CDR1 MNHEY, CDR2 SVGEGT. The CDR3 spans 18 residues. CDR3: CASSYGRLTANPNEKLFF. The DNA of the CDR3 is TGTGCCAGCAGTTACGGCCGATTGACAGCTAATCCTAATGAAAAACTGTTTTTT.

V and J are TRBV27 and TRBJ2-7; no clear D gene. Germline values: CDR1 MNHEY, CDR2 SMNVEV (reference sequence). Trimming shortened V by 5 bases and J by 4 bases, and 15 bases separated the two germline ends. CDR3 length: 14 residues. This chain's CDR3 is CASSDGPRKYEQYF. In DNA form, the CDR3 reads TGTGCCAGCAGTGACGGACCACGAAAGTACGAGCAGTACTTC.

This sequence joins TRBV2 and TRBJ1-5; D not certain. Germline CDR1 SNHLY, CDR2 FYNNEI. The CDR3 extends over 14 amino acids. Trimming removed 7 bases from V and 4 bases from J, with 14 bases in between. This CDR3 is CASKKGNPNQPQHF. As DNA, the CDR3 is TGTGCCAGCAAAAAAGGGAACCCGAATCAGCCCCAGCATTTT. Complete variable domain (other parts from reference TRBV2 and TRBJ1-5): EPEVTQTPSHQVTQMGQEVILRCVPISNHLYFYWYRQILGQKVEFLVSFYNNEISEKSEIFDDQFSVERPDGSNFTLKIRSTKLEDSAMYFCASKKGNPNQPQHFGDGTRLSIL.

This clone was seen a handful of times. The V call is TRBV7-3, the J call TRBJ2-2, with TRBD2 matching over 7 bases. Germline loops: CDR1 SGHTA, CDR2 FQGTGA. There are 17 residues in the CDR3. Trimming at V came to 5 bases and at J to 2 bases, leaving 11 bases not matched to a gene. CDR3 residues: CASSPFGRGKNTGELFF. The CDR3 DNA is TGTGCCAGCAGCCCCTTTGGGAGGGGTAAAAACACCGGGGAGCTGTTTTTT.

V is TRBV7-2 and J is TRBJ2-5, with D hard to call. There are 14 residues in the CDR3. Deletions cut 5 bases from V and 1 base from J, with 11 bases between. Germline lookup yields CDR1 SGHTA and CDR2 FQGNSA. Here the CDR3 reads CASSAPGPQETQYF. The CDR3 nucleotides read TGTGCCAGCAGCGCTCCCGGCCCCCAAGAGACCCAGTACTTC.

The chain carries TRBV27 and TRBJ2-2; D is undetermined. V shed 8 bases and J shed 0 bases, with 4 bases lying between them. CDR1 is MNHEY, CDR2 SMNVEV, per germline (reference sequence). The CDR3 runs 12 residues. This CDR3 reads CASRTNTGELFF. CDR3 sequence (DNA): TGTGCCAGCCGGACGAACACCGGGGAGCTGTTTTTT.

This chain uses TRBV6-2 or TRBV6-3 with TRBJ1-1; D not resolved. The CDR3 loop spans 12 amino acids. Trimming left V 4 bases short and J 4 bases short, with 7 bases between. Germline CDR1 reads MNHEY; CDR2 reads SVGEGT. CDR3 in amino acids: CASSWVGTEAFF. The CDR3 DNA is TGTGCCAGCAGTTGGGTTGGCACTGAAGCTTTCTTT.

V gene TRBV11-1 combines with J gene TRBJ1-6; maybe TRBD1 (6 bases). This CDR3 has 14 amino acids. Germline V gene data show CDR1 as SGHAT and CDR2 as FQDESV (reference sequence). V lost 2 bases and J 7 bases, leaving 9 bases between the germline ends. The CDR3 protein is CASSLSTGNSPLHF. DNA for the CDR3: TGTGCCAGCAGCTTATCCACAGGGAATTCACCCCTCCACTTT. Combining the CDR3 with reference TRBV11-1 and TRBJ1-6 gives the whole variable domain EAEVAQSPRYKITEKSQAVAFWCDPISGHATLYWYRQILGQGPELLVQFQDESVVDDSQLPKDRFSAERLKGVDSTLKIQPAELGDSAMYLCASSLSTGNSPLHFGNGTRLTVT.

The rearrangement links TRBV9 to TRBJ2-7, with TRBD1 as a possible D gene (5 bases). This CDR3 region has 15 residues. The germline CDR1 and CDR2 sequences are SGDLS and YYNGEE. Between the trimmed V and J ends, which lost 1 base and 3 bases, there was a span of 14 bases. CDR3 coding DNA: TGTGCCAGCAGCGTATCAGGGCGTGACTTCTACGAGCAGTACTTC. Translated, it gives CASSVSGRDFYEQYF.